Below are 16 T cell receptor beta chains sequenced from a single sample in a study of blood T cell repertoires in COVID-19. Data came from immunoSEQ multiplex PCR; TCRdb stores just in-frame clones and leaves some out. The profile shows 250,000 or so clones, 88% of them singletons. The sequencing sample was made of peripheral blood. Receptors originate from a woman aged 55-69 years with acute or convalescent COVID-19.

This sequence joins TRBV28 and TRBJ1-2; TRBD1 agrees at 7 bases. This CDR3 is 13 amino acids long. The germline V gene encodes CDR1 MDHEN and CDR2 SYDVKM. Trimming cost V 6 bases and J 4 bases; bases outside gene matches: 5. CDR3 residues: CASRTGQPYGYTF. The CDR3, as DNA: TGTGCCAGCAGAACGGGACAGCCCTATGGCTACACCTTC.

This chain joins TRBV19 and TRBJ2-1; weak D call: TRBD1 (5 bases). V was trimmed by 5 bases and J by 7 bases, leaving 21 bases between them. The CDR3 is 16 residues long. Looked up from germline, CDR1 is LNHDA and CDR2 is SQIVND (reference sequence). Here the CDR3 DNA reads TGTGCCAGTAGTCCCCCCCCAGGGAAGATGGGGAATGAGCAGTTCTTC. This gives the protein CASSPPPGKMGNEQFF.

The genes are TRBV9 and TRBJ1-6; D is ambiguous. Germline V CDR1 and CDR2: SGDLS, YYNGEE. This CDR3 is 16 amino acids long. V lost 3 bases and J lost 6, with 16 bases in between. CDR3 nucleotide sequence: TGTGCCAGCAGCGCATCCGGGAGCTCGCCTAATTCACCCCTCCACTTT. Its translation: CASSASGSSPNSPLHF.

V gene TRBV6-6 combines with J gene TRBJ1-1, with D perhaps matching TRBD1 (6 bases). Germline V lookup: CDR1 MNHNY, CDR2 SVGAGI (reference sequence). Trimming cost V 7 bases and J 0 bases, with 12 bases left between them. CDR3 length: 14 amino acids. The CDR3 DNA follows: TGTGCCAGCAAACAGGGCGCCATGAACACTGAAGCTTTCTTT. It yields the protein CASKQGAMNTEAFF.

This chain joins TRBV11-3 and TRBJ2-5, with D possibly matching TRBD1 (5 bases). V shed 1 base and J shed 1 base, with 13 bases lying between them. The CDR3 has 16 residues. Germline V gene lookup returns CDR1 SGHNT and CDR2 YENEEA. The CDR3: CASSLGQTESQETQYF. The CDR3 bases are TGTGCCAGCAGCTTAGGCCAGACAGAAAGCCAAGAGACCCAGTACTTC.

The DNA for the CDR3 is TGTGCCAGCAGCGCAACGATGTCTCAGGGAAGTGGAAACACCATATATTTT. Translation gives CASSATMSQGSGNTIYF. V is TRBV9 and J is TRBJ1-3, with a tentative D call TRBD1 (5 bases). Trimming took off 3 bases at V and 3 bases at J, with 19 bases between the two ends. This CDR3 contains 17 residues. Germline V gene sequence: CDR1 SGDLS, CDR2 YYNGEE. The whole variable domain, remainder taken from reference TRBV9 and TRBJ1-3, is DSGVTQTPKHLITATGQRVTLRCSPRSGDLSVYWYQQSLDQGLQFLIQYYNGEERAKGNILERFSAQQFPDLHSELNLSSLELGDSALYFCASSATMSQGSGNTIYFGEGSWLTVV.

The CDR3 loop reads CASMVGGGPNEQFF. The CDR3, as DNA: TGTGCCAGCATGGTCGGGGGAGGTCCCAATGAGCAGTTCTTC. The V gene is TRBV27, the J gene TRBJ2-1, with D possibly matching TRBD2 (6 bases). The germline gives CDR1 MNHEY, CDR2 SMNVEV (reference sequence). This CDR3 has 14 residues. Trimming cost V 7 bases and J 6 bases, with 16 bases left between them.

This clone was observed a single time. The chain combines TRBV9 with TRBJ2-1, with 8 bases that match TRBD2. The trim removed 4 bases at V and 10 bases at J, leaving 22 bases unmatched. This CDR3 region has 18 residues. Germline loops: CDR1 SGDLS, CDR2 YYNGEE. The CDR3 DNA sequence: TGTGCCAGCAGCCCGCCCCGAGGAGCGGGAGTCGGGGCAAGCGAGCAGTTCTTC. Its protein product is CASSPPRGAGVGASEQFF.

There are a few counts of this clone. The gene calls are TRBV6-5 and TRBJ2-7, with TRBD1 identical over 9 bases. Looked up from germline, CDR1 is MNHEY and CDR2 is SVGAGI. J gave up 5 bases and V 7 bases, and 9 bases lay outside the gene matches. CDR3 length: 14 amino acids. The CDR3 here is CASTKRQGGDEQYF. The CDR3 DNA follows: TGTGCCAGCACAAAAAGACAGGGGGGCGACGAGCAGTACTTC.

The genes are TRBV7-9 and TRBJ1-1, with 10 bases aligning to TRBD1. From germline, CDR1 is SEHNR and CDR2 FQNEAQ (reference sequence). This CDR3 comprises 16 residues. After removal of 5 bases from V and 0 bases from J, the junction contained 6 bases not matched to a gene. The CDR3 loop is CASSKGQGILNTEAFF. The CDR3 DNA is TGTGCCAGCAGCAAGGGACAGGGGATCTTGAACACTGAAGCTTTCTTT. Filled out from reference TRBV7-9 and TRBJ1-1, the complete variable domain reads DTGVSQNPRHKITKRGQNVTFRCDPISEHNRLYWYRQTLGQGPEFLTYFQNEAQLEKSRLLSDRFSAERPKGSFSTLEIQRTEQGDSAMYLCASSKGQGILNTEAFFGQGTRLTVV.

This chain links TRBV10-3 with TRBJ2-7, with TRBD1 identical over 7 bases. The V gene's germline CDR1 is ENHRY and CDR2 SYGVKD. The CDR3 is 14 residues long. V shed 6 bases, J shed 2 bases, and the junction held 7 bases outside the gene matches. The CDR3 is CAIRSTGNAYEQYF. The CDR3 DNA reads TGTGCCATCAGGTCGACAGGGAACGCCTACGAGCAGTACTTC.

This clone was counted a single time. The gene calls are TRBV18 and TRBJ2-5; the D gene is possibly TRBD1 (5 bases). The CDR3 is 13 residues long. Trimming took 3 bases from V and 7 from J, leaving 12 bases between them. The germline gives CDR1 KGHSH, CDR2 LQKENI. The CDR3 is CASSPTERATQYF. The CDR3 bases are TGTGCCAGCTCACCGACAGAGCGTGCGACCCAGTACTTC.

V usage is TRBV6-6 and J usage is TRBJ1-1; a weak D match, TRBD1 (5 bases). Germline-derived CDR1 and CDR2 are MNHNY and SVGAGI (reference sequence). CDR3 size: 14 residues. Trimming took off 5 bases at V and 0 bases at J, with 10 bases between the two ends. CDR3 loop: CASSIQAMNTEAFF. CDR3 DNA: TGTGCCAGCAGTATACAGGCCATGAACACTGAAGCTTTCTTT.

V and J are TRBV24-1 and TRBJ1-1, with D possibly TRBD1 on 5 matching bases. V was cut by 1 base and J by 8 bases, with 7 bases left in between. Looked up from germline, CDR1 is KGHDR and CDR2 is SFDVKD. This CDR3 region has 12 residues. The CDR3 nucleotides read TGTGCCACCAGTGATTTTCGGGGGGAAGCTTTCTTT. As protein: CATSDFRGEAFF.

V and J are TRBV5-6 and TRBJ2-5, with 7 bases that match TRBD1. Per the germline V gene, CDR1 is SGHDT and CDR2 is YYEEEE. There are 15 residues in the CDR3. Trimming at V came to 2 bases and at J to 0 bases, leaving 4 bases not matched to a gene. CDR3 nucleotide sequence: TGTGCCAGCAGCTTACGACAGGGTTACCAAGAGACCCAGTACTTC. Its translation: CASSLRQGYQETQYF.

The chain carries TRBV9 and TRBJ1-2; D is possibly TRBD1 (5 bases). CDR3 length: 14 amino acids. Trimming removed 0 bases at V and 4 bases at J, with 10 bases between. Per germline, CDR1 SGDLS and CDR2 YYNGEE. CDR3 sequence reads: CASSVGTQSYGYTF. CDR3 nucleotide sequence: TGTGCCAGCAGCGTAGGGACACAGAGCTATGGCTACACCTTC.